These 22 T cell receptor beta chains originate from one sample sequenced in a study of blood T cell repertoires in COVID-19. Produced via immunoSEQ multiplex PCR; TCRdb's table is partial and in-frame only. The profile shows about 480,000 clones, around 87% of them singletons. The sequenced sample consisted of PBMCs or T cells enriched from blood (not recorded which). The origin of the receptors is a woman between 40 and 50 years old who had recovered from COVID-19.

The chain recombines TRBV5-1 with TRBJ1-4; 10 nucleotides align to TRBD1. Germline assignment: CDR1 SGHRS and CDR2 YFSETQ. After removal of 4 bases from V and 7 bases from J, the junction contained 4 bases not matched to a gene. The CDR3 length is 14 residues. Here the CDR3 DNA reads TGCGCCAGCAGCAACGGGGACAGGGGTGAAAAACTGTTTTTT. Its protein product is CASSNGDRGEKLFF.

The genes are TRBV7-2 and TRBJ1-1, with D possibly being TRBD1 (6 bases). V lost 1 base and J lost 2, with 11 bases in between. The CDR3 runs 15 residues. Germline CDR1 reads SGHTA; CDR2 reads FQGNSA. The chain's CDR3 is CASSLVQGINTEAFF. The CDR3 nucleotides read TGTGCCAGCAGCTTAGTACAGGGCATCAACACTGAAGCTTTCTTT.

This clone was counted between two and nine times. The CDR3: CASSSVPGQGGAYGYTF. The CDR3 bases are TGTGCCAGCAGTTCCGTCCCGGGACAGGGAGGGGCTTATGGCTACACCTTC. The chain employs TRBV27 and TRBJ1-2; TRBD1 matches at 9 bases. The CDR3 spans 17 residues. The trim removed 4 bases at V and 5 bases at J, leaving 14 bases unmatched. Per the germline V gene, CDR1 is MNHEY and CDR2 is SMNVEV (reference sequence).

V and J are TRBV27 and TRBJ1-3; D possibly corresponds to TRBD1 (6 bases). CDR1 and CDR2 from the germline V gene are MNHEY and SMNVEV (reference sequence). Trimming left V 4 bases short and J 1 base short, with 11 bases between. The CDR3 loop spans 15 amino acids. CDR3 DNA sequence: TGTGCCAGCAGTTCACACAGGGCTTCTGGAAACACCATATATTTT. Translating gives CASSSHRASGNTIYF.

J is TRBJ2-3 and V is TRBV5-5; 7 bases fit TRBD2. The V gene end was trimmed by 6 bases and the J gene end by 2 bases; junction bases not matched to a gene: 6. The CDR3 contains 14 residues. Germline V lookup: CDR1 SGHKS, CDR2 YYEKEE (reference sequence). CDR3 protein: CASTVGGDTDTQYF. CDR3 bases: TGTGCCAGCACCGTGGGGGGGGACACAGATACGCAGTATTTT.

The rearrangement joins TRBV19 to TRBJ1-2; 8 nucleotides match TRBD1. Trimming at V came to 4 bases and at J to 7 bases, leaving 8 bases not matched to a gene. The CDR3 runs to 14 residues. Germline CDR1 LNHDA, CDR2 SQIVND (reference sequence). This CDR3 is CASSTDRAYSGYTF. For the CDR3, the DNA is TGTGCCAGTAGTACGGACAGGGCATACTCTGGCTACACCTTC.

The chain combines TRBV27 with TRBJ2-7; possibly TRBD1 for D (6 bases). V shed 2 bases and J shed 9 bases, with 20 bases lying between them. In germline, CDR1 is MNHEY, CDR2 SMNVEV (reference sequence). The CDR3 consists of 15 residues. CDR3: CASSLPPLGRGVQYF. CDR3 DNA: TGTGCCAGCAGTTTACCCCCGCTAGGCAGGGGCGTGCAGTACTTC.

DNA for the CDR3: TGTGCCAGCAGTGCAGGGACAGGGAACTTCAACTATGGCTACACCTTC. It specifies CASSAGTGNFNYGYTF. This chain uses TRBV6-1 with TRBJ1-2; 9 nucleotides align to TRBD1. The CDR3 length is 16 residues. Trimming cost V 4 bases and J 2 bases; bases outside gene matches: 8. The germline V gene encodes CDR1 MNHNS and CDR2 SASEGT.

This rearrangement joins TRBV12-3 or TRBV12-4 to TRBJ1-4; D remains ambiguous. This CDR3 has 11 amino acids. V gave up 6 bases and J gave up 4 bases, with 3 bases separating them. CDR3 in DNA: TGTGCCAGCAGGAGTAATGAAAAACTGTTTTTT. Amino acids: CASRSNEKLFF.

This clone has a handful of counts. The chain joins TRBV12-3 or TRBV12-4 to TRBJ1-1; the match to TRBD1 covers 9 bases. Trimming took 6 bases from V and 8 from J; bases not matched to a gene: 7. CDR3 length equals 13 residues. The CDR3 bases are TGTGCCAGCAGACCTACGACAGGGGGAGAAGCTTTCTTT. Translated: CASRPTTGGEAFF.

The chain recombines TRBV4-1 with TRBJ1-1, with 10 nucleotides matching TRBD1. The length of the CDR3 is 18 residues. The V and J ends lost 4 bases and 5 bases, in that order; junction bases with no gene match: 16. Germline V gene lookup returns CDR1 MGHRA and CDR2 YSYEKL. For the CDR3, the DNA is TGCGCCAGCAGCCGGAGAATACCGGGACAGGGGACTTTAACTGAAGCTTTCTTT. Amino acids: CASSRRIPGQGTLTEAFF.

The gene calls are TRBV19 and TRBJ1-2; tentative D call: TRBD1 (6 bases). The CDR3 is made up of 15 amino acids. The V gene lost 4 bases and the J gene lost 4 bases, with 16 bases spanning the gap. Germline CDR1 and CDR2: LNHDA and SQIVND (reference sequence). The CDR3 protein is CASSTRTDYLYGYTF. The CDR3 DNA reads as TGTGCCAGTAGTACAAGGACAGACTACCTCTATGGCTACACCTTC.

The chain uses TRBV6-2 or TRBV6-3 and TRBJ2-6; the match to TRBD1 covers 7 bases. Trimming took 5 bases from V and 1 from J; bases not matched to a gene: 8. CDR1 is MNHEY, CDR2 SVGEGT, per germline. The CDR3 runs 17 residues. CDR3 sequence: CASSPQGVRSGANVLTF. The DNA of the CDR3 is TGTGCCAGCAGTCCCCAGGGGGTTCGGTCTGGGGCCAACGTCCTGACTTTC.

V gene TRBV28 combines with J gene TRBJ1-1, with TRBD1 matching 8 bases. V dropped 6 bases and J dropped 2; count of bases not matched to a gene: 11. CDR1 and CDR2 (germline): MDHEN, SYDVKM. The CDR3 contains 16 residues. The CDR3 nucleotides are TGTGCCAGCAGCCCCACGGGACAGGTCCTAAACACTGAAGCTTTCTTT. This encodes CASSPTGQVLNTEAFF.

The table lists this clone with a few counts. CDR3 loop: CASSETSGGHNEQFF. In nucleotides, the CDR3 is TGTGCCAGCAGTGAAACTAGCGGGGGCCACAATGAGCAGTTCTTC. The chain carries TRBV6-4 and TRBJ2-1, with 11 bases aligning to TRBD2. V gave up 3 bases and J gave up 5 bases; unmatched junction bases: 3. The germline V gene has CDR1 MRHNA and CDR2 SNTAGT. The CDR3 has 15 residues.

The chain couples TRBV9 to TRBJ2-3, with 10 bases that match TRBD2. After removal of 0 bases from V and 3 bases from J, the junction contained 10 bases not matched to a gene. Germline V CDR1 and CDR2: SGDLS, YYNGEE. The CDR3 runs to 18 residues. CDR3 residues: CASSVGPSGSIRTDTQYF. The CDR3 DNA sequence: TGTGCCAGCAGCGTAGGTCCTAGCGGGAGCATCCGGACAGATACGCAGTATTTT.

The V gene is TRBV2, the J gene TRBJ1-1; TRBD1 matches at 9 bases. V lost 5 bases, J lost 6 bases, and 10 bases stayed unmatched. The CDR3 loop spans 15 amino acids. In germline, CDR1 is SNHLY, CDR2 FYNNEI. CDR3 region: CASSYTGGGLAEAFF. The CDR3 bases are TGTGCCAGCAGTTATACAGGGGGCGGATTGGCTGAAGCTTTCTTT.

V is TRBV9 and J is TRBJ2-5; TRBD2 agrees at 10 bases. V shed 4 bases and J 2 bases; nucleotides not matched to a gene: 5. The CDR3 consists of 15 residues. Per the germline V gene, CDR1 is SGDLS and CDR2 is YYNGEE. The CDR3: CASSPGTSVQETQYF. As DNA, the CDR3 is TGTGCCAGCAGCCCTGGGACTAGCGTTCAAGAGACCCAGTACTTC.

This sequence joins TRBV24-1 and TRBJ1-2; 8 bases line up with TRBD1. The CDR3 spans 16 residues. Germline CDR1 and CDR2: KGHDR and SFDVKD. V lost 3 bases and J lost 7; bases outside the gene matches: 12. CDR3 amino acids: CATSDTPDRGPRGYTF. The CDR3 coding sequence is TGTGCCACCAGTGATACACCTGACAGGGGTCCTCGTGGCTACACCTTC.

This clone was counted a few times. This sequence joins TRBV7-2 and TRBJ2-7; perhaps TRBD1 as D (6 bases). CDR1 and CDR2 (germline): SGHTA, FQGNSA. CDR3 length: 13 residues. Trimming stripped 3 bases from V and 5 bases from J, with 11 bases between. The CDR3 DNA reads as TGTGCCAGCAGCTTCAGTTCAGGGGACGAGCAGTACTTC. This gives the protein CASSFSSGDEQYF.

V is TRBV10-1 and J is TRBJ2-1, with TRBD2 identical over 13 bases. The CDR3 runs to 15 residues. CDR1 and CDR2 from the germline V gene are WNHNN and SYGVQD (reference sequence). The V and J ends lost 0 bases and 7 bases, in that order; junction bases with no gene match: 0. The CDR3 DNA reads TGCGCCAGCAGTGAGTCGGGACTAGCGGGGAATGAGCAGTTCTTC. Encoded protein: CASSESGLAGNEQFF.

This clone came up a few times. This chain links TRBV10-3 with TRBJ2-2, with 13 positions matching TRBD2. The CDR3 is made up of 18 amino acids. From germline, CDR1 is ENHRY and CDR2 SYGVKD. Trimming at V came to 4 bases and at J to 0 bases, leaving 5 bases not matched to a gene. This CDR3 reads CAISGTSGRGSNTGELFF. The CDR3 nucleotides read TGTGCCATCAGTGGGACTAGCGGGAGAGGTTCGAACACCGGGGAGCTGTTTTTT.